The 7 T cell receptor beta chains in this list originate from one sample, sequenced in a study of regulatory T cells in long-lasting Graves disease. According to the study, TCR beta libraries were built with iRepertoire HTBI primers and CDR3-region Arm-PCR. TCRdb re-analysed the multiplex PCR reads in MiXCR, keeping a single row per CDR3 protein. The profile shows roughly 410,000 distinct CDR3 sequences, approximately 16% of them singletons. Time point: newly diagnosed GD, antithyroid drugs for less than 3 months. Following extraction of RNA from PBMCs, that RNA was used to make the TCR library. The same data also went into a second study, on T cells in Graves' hyperthyroidism and ophthalmopathy.

The starting material was peripheral blood mononuclear cells (PBMCs), obtained at new diagnosis, from a patient treated with antithyroid drugs. These receptors originate from a woman in her forties with Graves disease.

This clonotype was recorded a few times. Written as DNA, the CDR3 is TGTGCCAGCAGCTTAGGTGGTAGCGGGAGCTCCTACGAGCAGTACTTC. Amino acids: CASSLGGSGSSYEQYF. The chain combines TRBV13 with TRBJ2-7, with TRBD2 matching 9 bases. Germline-derived CDR1 and CDR2 are PRHDT and FYEKMQ (reference sequence). There are 16 residues in the CDR3. V lost 0 bases and J lost 0; bases outside the gene matches: 3.

About this clonotype: Being one base from a much bigger clone, this may be a read error. J is TRBJ1-2 and V is TRBV27; 10 bases agree with TRBD1. Germline CDR1 and CDR2: MNHEY and SMNVEV (reference sequence). The CDR3 extends over 15 amino acids. Here the CDR3 DNA reads TGTGACAGCAGTTTCTCCCGACAGGGGGCAGGGGGCTACACCTTC. Encoded protein: CDSSFSRQGAGGYTF.

The rearrangement links TRBV27 to TRBJ1-2; the D is unclear. Germline V lookup: CDR1 MNHEY, CDR2 SMNVEV (reference sequence). V was shortened by 3 bases and J by 4 bases, with 18 bases between the two germline ends. The CDR3 consists of 16 residues. The CDR3 DNA reads TGTGCCAGCAGTTTGTCAGCGGGAGGGCCCTTCTATGGCTACACCTTC. Translating it yields CASSLSAGGPFYGYTF.

This clonotype was found once. This probably arose from a read error, given a far larger clone one base away. The rearrangement links TRBV11-3 to TRBJ1-1, with D perhaps TRBD1 (6 bases). Germline CDR1 and CDR2: SGHNT and YENEEA. The CDR3 is made up of 15 amino acids. Trimming removed 7 bases at V and 3 bases at J, with 18 bases between. CDR3 in amino acids: CASNDYGGLDTEAFF. The CDR3 DNA reads TGTGCCAGCAACGATTATGGGGGGCTAGACACTGAAGCTTTCTTT. Complete variable domain (other parts from reference TRBV11-3 and TRBJ1-1): EAGVVQSPRYKIIEKKQPVAFWCNPISGHNTLYWYLQNLGQGPELLIRYENEEAVDDSQLPKDRFSAERLKGVDSTLKIQPAELGDSAVYLCASNDYGGLDTEAFFGQGTRLTVV.

This clonotype was observed a few times. V usage is TRBV13 and J usage is TRBJ1-2; 7 bases map to TRBD1. The germline gives CDR1 PRHDT, CDR2 FYEKMQ (reference sequence). The length of the CDR3 is 17 residues. The V and J ends lost 0 bases and 3 bases, in that order; junction bases with no gene match: 10. CDR3 in amino acids: CASSLGSHADRDYGYTF. The CDR3 nucleotides are TGTGCCAGCAGCTTAGGGTCTCATGCCGACAGGGACTATGGCTACACCTTC.

This clonotype was found many times. This sequence joins TRBV6-1 and TRBJ2-7, with 8 bases matching TRBD2. V dropped 5 bases and J dropped 0; count of bases not matched to a gene: 12. CDR3 length equals 17 residues. In germline, CDR1 is MNHNS, CDR2 SASEGT. CDR3 region: CASSKGALLAVSYEQYF. CDR3 DNA sequence: TGTGCCAGCAGTAAGGGCGCGTTACTAGCGGTCTCCTACGAGCAGTACTTC.

The genes are TRBV7-3 and TRBJ2-2, with no clear D. The ends were cut back, 0 bases at V and 6 bases at J, with 5 bases in the middle. The V gene's germline CDR1 is SGHTA and CDR2 FQGTGA. The CDR3 is 13 amino acids. This chain's CDR3 is CASSLTSSGELFF. The DNA of the CDR3 is TGTGCCAGCAGCTTAACGTCATCCGGGGAGCTGTTTTTT.